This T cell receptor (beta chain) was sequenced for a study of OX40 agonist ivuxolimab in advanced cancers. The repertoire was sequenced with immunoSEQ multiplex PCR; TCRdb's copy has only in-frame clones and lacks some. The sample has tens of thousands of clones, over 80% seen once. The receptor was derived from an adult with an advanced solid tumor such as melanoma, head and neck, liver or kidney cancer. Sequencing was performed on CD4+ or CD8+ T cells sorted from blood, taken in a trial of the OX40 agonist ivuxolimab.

The CDR3 nucleotides read TGTGCCAGCAGCTGGCTTCGGGAACGCACAGATACGCAGTATTTT. Translating gives CASSWLRERTDTQYF. This chain connects TRBV5-4 to TRBJ2-3; possibly TRBD2 for D (5 bases). The CDR3 sequence is 15 residues long. V gave up 3 bases and J gave up 1 base, with 12 bases separating them. Looked up from germline, CDR1 is SGHNT and CDR2 is YYREEE (reference sequence).